A selection of T cell receptor beta chains follows, all from one sample in a study of human T cells and chemical hapten exposure. Each CDR3 protein gets one entry after TCRdb re-called the 5' RACE reads with MiXCR. The sample contains 75,000 or so distinct CDR3 sequences, 15% to 20% of which appear only once. These receptors all come from a female donor in good health. Each CDR3 is given with its conserved first and last residue. The D gene is left open where the match is weak. The size of a clone is reported for some rows only, either as once, few or many, or as a class for expanded clones.

clone_size: NA
j_call: TRBJ2-2
d_call: NA
v_call: TRBV11-2
cdr3_aa: CASSLASNTGELFF
cdr3_nt: TGTGCCAGCAGCTTAGCCTCTAACACCGGGGAGCTGTTTTTT

clone_size: NA
j_call: TRBJ1-3
d_call: NA
v_call: TRBV4-2
cdr3_aa: CASSQYLDRMSGNTIYF
cdr3_nt: TGTGCCAGCAGCCAATACCTTGACAGGATGTCTGGAAACACCATATATTTT

clone_size: NA
j_call: TRBJ2-7
d_call: TRBD2
v_call: TRBV20-1
cdr3_aa: CSARDVTSGFSYEQYF
cdr3_nt: TGCAGTGCTAGAGATGTGACTAGCGGCTTTAGCTACGAGCAGTACTTC

clone_size: few
j_call: TRBJ1-2
d_call: TRBD1
v_call: TRBV12-3/TRBV12-4
cdr3_aa: CASSRDRPYGYTF
cdr3_nt: TGTGCCAGCAGTCGGGACAGGCCCTATGGCTACACCTTC

clone_size: many
j_call: TRBJ1-1
d_call: NA
v_call: TRBV27
cdr3_aa: CASRPTGTGNTEAFF
cdr3_nt: TGTGCCAGCCGACCTACTGGAACAGGTAACACTGAAGCTTTCTTT

clone_size: few
j_call: TRBJ1-2
d_call: NA
v_call: TRBV9
cdr3_aa: CASSVASRLLDGYTF
cdr3_nt: TGTGCCAGCAGCGTAGCAAGCCGCTTACTTGATGGCTACACCTTC

clone_size: few
j_call: TRBJ1-2
d_call: NA
v_call: TRBV7-2
cdr3_aa: CASSSSSSYGYTF
cdr3_nt: TGTGCCAGCAGCTCCTCTAGTTCCTATGGCTACACCTTC

clone_size: few
j_call: TRBJ1-3
d_call: NA
v_call: TRBV6-5
cdr3_aa: CASSLTEGNTIYF
cdr3_nt: TGTGCCAGCAGTTTAACGGAGGGAAACACCATATATTTT

clone_size: many
j_call: TRBJ2-1
d_call: NA
v_call: TRBV2
cdr3_aa: CASSPNEVHEQFF
cdr3_nt: TGTGCCAGCAGCCCAAATGAGGTGCATGAGCAGTTCTTC

clone_size: few
j_call: TRBJ2-1
d_call: NA
v_call: TRBV7-2
cdr3_aa: CASSLVLGSYNEQFF
cdr3_nt: TGTGCCAGCAGCTTAGTTCTAGGCTCCTACAATGAGCAGTTCTTC

clone_size: NA
j_call: TRBJ1-5
d_call: TRBD1
v_call: TRBV16
cdr3_aa: CASSQSGTVNQPQHF
cdr3_nt: TGTGCCAGCAGCCAATCAGGGACAGTCAATCAGCCCCAGCATTTT

clone_size: NA
j_call: TRBJ2-7
d_call: TRBD2
v_call: TRBV10-3
cdr3_aa: CATGTSGYEQYF
cdr3_nt: TGTGCCACGGGGACTAGCGGCTACGAGCAGTACTTC

clone_size: few
j_call: TRBJ1-4
d_call: NA
v_call: TRBV7-2
cdr3_aa: CASSLGGLVRKLFF
cdr3_nt: TGTGCCAGCAGCTTAGGGGGTCTAGTACGAAAACTGTTTTTT

clone_size: few
j_call: TRBJ2-5
d_call: TRBD2
v_call: TRBV4-3
cdr3_aa: CASSQDLLAGGIQETQYF
cdr3_nt: TGCGCCAGCAGCCAAGATCTCCTAGCGGGGGGCATACAAGAGACCCAGTACTTC

clone_size: few
j_call: TRBJ2-3
d_call: TRBD2
v_call: TRBV9
cdr3_aa: CASSSLSGGATDTQYF
cdr3_nt: TGTGCCAGCAGCTCACTAAGCGGGGGGGCCACAGATACGCAGTATTTT

clone_size: NA
j_call: TRBJ1-1
d_call: NA
v_call: TRBV19
cdr3_aa: CASSIERGRTEAFF
cdr3_nt: TGTGCCAGTAGTATAGAAAGGGGACGGACTGAAGCTTTCTTT

clone_size: NA
j_call: TRBJ2-7
d_call: NA
v_call: TRBV30
cdr3_aa: CAWKLGGSYEQYF
cdr3_nt: TGTGCCTGGAAGCTTGGGGGGTCCTACGAGCAGTACTTC

clone_size: NA
j_call: TRBJ2-5
d_call: NA
v_call: TRBV5-1
cdr3_aa: CASSSFGGAPQETQYF
cdr3_nt: TGCGCCAGCAGCTCTTTTGGGGGGGCCCCCCAAGAGACCCAGTACTTC

clone_size: NA
j_call: TRBJ1-1
d_call: TRBD1
v_call: TRBV5-1
cdr3_aa: CASSSEPGQGNSAFF
cdr3_nt: TGCGCCAGCAGCTCGGAACCGGGACAGGGTAATTCGGCTTTCTTT

clone_size: NA
j_call: TRBJ2-2
d_call: TRBD2
v_call: TRBV5-6
cdr3_aa: CASQAGGAGELFF
cdr3_nt: TGTGCCAGCCAAGCGGGGGGTGCCGGGGAGCTGTTTTTT

clone_size: few
j_call: TRBJ2-7
d_call: NA
v_call: TRBV2
cdr3_aa: CASSYREKYYEQYF
cdr3_nt: TGTGCCAGCAGTTACAGAGAAAAGTACTACGAGCAGTACTTC

clone_size: many
j_call: TRBJ1-2
d_call: TRBD1
v_call: TRBV12-3/TRBV12-4
cdr3_aa: CASSLGQGRGYTF
cdr3_nt: TGTGCCAGCAGCCTTGGACAGGGCCGAGGCTACACCTTC

clone_size: once
j_call: TRBJ2-1
d_call: TRBD2
v_call: TRBV20-1
cdr3_aa: CSASKGGRADNEQFF
cdr3_nt: TGCAGTGCTAGTAAAGGCGGGAGGGCCGACAATGAGCAGTTCTTC

clone_size: few
j_call: TRBJ1-2
d_call: NA
v_call: TRBV14
cdr3_aa: CASSQAGAAYGYTF
cdr3_nt: TGTGCCAGCAGCCAGGCGGGGGCAGCCTATGGCTACACCTTC

clone_size: many
j_call: TRBJ2-1
d_call: TRBD2
v_call: TRBV28
cdr3_aa: CASSKTSGREGEQFF
cdr3_nt: TGTGCCAGCAGTAAGACTAGCGGGAGGGAAGGGGAGCAGTTCTTC

clone_size: NA
j_call: TRBJ2-5
d_call: NA
v_call: TRBV25-1
cdr3_aa: CASSLQGTEETQYF
cdr3_nt: TGTGCCAGCAGTCTCCAGGGGACGGAAGAGACCCAGTACTTC

clone_size: few
j_call: TRBJ1-2
d_call: TRBD1
v_call: TRBV6-5
cdr3_aa: CASSYSGTVFGPDGYTF
cdr3_nt: TGTGCCAGCAGTTACTCAGGGACAGTGTTTGGTCCCGATGGCTACACCTTC

clone_size: few
j_call: TRBJ2-1
d_call: NA
v_call: TRBV6-5
cdr3_aa: CASIPPGGRNEQFF
cdr3_nt: TGTGCCAGCATTCCCCCGGGGGGCCGCAATGAGCAGTTCTTC

clone_size: few
j_call: TRBJ1-2
d_call: NA
v_call: TRBV6-1
cdr3_aa: CASSEGQTSGYTF
cdr3_nt: TGTGCCAGCAGTGAAGGGCAGACTTCTGGCTACACCTTC

clone_size: NA
j_call: TRBJ1-1
d_call: NA
v_call: TRBV20-1
cdr3_aa: CSAPPRTKRDTEAFF
cdr3_nt: TGCAGTGCTCCCCCCCGGACCAAAAGGGACACTGAAGCTTTCTTT

clone_size: NA
j_call: TRBJ2-3
d_call: TRBD2
v_call: TRBV5-4
cdr3_aa: CASSRMTSGPDSTDTQYF
cdr3_nt: TGTGCCAGCAGCCGGATGACTAGCGGACCCGATAGCACAGATACGCAGTATTTT

clone_size: NA
j_call: TRBJ2-5
d_call: NA
v_call: TRBV20-1
cdr3_aa: CSARDPSGLETQYF
cdr3_nt: TGCAGTGCTAGAGATCCCTCTGGGTTAGAGACCCAGTACTTC

clone_size: NA
j_call: TRBJ2-2
d_call: TRBD1
v_call: TRBV27
cdr3_aa: CASSLGQGAANTGELFF
cdr3_nt: TGTGCCAGCAGTCTAGGACAGGGGGCTGCGAACACCGGGGAGCTGTTTTTT

clone_size: few
j_call: TRBJ1-1
d_call: NA
v_call: TRBV5-1
cdr3_aa: CASSLAKGVDEAFF
cdr3_nt: TGCGCCAGCAGCTTGGCCAAGGGTGTGGATGAAGCTTTCTTT

clone_size: few
j_call: TRBJ2-3
d_call: NA
v_call: TRBV4-2
cdr3_aa: CASSQGMADTQYF
cdr3_nt: TGTGCCAGCAGCCAAGGAATGGCAGATACGCAGTATTTT

clone_size: NA
j_call: TRBJ2-2
d_call: TRBD1
v_call: TRBV6-5
cdr3_aa: CASRTGGETGELFF
cdr3_nt: TGTGCCAGCAGGACAGGGGGCGAAACCGGGGAGCTGTTTTTT

clone_size: few
j_call: TRBJ2-6
d_call: NA
v_call: TRBV12-3/TRBV12-4
cdr3_aa: CATSRFSGANVLTF
cdr3_nt: TGTGCCACCTCCCGGTTCTCTGGGGCCAACGTCCTGACTTTC

clone_size: NA
j_call: TRBJ1-3
d_call: NA
v_call: TRBV12-3/TRBV12-4
cdr3_aa: CASSSDSSGNTIYF
cdr3_nt: TGTGCCAGCAGTTCAGACAGCTCTGGAAACACCATATATTTT

clone_size: few
j_call: TRBJ2-7
d_call: TRBD1
v_call: TRBV27
cdr3_aa: CASSNTGTGGEQYF
cdr3_nt: TGTGCCAGCAGTAATACCGGGACAGGGGGCGAGCAGTACTTC

clone_size: few
j_call: TRBJ2-1
d_call: TRBD1
v_call: TRBV18
cdr3_aa: CASSPGQGLREQFF
cdr3_nt: TGTGCCAGCTCACCCGGACAGGGCCTTCGTGAGCAGTTCTTC

clone_size: NA
j_call: TRBJ2-6
d_call: TRBD1
v_call: TRBV19
cdr3_aa: CASSIDKGQGAGANVLTF
cdr3_nt: TGTGCCAGTAGTATAGATAAGGGACAGGGAGCCGGGGCCAACGTCCTGACTTTC

clone_size: few
j_call: TRBJ1-1
d_call: NA
v_call: TRBV27
cdr3_aa: CASSWGGGSEAFF
cdr3_nt: TGTGCCAGCAGTTGGGGAGGAGGGAGTGAAGCTTTCTTT

clone_size: few
j_call: TRBJ1-2
d_call: TRBD1
v_call: TRBV5-1
cdr3_aa: CASSYRQGSGGYTF
cdr3_nt: TGCGCCAGCAGCTACCGACAGGGGTCAGGGGGCTACACCTTC

clone_size: many
j_call: TRBJ2-1
d_call: NA
v_call: TRBV7-2
cdr3_aa: CASSLNFNEQFF
cdr3_nt: TGTGCCAGCAGCCTAAATTTTAATGAGCAGTTCTTC

clone_size: NA
j_call: TRBJ1-6
d_call: NA
v_call: TRBV12-3/TRBV12-4
cdr3_aa: CASSFQINSPLHF
cdr3_nt: TGTGCCAGCAGTTTTCAGATTAATTCACCCCTCCACTTT

clone_size: few
j_call: TRBJ1-2
d_call: NA
v_call: TRBV28
cdr3_aa: CASSFSDWSNYGYTF
cdr3_nt: TGTGCCAGCAGTTTTTCGGACTGGAGTAACTATGGCTACACCTTC

clone_size: many
j_call: TRBJ2-5
d_call: TRBD1
v_call: TRBV6-6
cdr3_aa: CATATGWLLGTQYF
cdr3_nt: TGTGCCACCGCGACAGGGTGGCTGTTGGGGACCCAGTACTTC

clone_size: NA
j_call: TRBJ1-1
d_call: NA
v_call: TRBV20-1
cdr3_aa: CSARMVDTEAFF
cdr3_nt: TGCAGTGCTAGAATGGTGGACACTGAAGCTTTCTTT

clone_size: few
j_call: TRBJ1-1
d_call: NA
v_call: TRBV6-2/TRBV6-3
cdr3_aa: CASSAQAYTEAFF
cdr3_nt: TGTGCCAGCAGTGCCCAAGCCTACACTGAAGCTTTCTTT

clone_size: NA
j_call: TRBJ1-1
d_call: NA
v_call: TRBV18
cdr3_aa: CASSLGKGNTEAFF
cdr3_nt: TGTGCCAGCTCACTAGGGAAGGGGAACACTGAAGCTTTCTTT

clone_size: few
j_call: TRBJ2-3
d_call: TRBD2
v_call: TRBV6-1
cdr3_aa: CASSEDAGGATDTQYF
cdr3_nt: TGTGCCAGCAGTGAAGATGCGGGGGGGGCTACAGATACGCAGTATTTT

clone_size: NA
j_call: TRBJ2-3
d_call: NA
v_call: TRBV27
cdr3_aa: CASRPLGLITDTQYF
cdr3_nt: TGTGCCAGCAGACCACTCGGCCTCATTACAGATACGCAGTATTTT

clone_size: NA
j_call: TRBJ2-4
d_call: NA
v_call: TRBV27
cdr3_aa: CASARGGAKNIQYF
cdr3_nt: TGTGCCAGCGCTAGAGGGGGAGCCAAAAACATTCAGTACTTC

clone_size: few
j_call: TRBJ1-1
d_call: NA
v_call: TRBV20-1
cdr3_aa: CSAFSQTEAFF
cdr3_nt: TGCAGTGCTTTCAGTCAGACTGAAGCTTTCTTT

clone_size: NA
j_call: TRBJ2-3
d_call: TRBD2
v_call: TRBV20-1
cdr3_aa: CSARGALAGGGTDTQYF
cdr3_nt: TGCAGTGCTAGAGGGGCCCTAGCGGGAGGTGGCACAGATACGCAGTATTTT

clone_size: few
j_call: TRBJ1-2
d_call: NA
v_call: TRBV7-9
cdr3_aa: CASSLAESGNYGYTF
cdr3_nt: TGTGCCAGCAGCTTAGCGGAGTCAGGGAACTATGGCTACACCTTC

clone_size: NA
j_call: TRBJ2-5
d_call: NA
v_call: TRBV2
cdr3_aa: CASNRQRQETQYF
cdr3_nt: TGTGCCAGTAATCGACAGCGGCAAGAGACCCAGTACTTC